Shown below are 24 T cell receptor beta chains from a single sample sequenced in a study of cytomegalovirus exposure and HLA in healthy donors. Amplification used 60 Vbeta primers and 13 Jbeta primers. The data were produced by immunoSEQ multiplex PCR, yet TCRdb's version contains in-frame clones alone and is incomplete. The sample table includes about 92,000 clones. Specimen: PBMCs. The receptors come from a man aged 45-60 years in good health and CMV-seropositive.

The chain uses TRBV7-2 and TRBJ1-1; the D gene is possibly TRBD1 (5 bases). Trimming shortened V by 5 bases and J by 4 bases, and 11 bases separated the two germline ends. CDR3 size: 13 residues. From germline, CDR1 is SGHTA and CDR2 FQGNSA. CDR3 sequence reads: CASSPREGTEAFF. In nucleotides, the CDR3 is TGTGCCAGCAGCCCCAGGGAGGGCACTGAAGCTTTCTTT.

The chain employs TRBV28 and TRBJ2-7; D perhaps matches TRBD2 (5 bases). Germline-derived CDR1 and CDR2 are MDHEN and SYDVKM. This CDR3 is built from 16 residues. Trimming shortened V by 5 bases and J by 3 bases, and 20 bases separated the two germline ends. CDR3 protein: CASSTLRTALNYEQYF. In DNA, the CDR3 is TGTGCCAGCAGTACTCTAAGGACTGCCCTAAACTACGAGCAGTACTTC.

The rearrangement joins TRBV11-2 to TRBJ2-1; D uncertain. Trimming stripped 1 base from V and 12 bases from J, with 13 bases between. The CDR3 totals 13 residues. Germline CDR1 is SGHAT and CDR2 is FQNNGV. CDR3 sequence reads: CASSLGHPFGQFF. The CDR3 nucleotides are TGTGCCAGCAGCTTAGGACATCCCTTTGGGCAGTTCTTC.

The CDR3 region is CASTVTGHQHF. In nucleotides, the CDR3 is TGTGCCAGCACTGTGACAGGGCACCAGCATTTT. The chain is built from TRBV28 and TRBJ1-5; 7 bases are shared with TRBD1. The CDR3 contains 11 residues. V lost 7 bases to trimming and J lost 12 bases; unmatched junction nucleotides: 6. The V gene's germline CDR1 is MDHEN and CDR2 SYDVKM.

A note on this clone: One end of the junction is discordant with germline, which a read error may explain. The chain uses TRBV29-1 and TRBJ1-1; 8 bases are shared with TRBD1. The CDR3 is 16 amino acids. Germline loops: CDR1 SQVTM, CDR2 ANQGSEA. The CDR3: CSSTAGQGYGGTEDFF. The DNA of the CDR3 is TGCAGCTCAACCGCAGGACAGGGATATGGTGGCACTGAAGATTTCTTT.

This chain joins TRBV2 and TRBJ2-7; 9 bases map to TRBD1. This CDR3 region has 14 residues. Germline V gene data show CDR1 as SNHLY and CDR2 as FYNNEI. J was trimmed by 5 bases and V by 6 bases; bases with no gene match: 8. The DNA of the CDR3 is TGTGCCAGCAGGGAAAGGACAGGGGAAAACGAGCAGTACTTC. This gives the protein CASRERTGENEQYF. The entire variable domain, with the rest obtained from reference TRBV2 and TRBJ2-7, is as follows: EPEVTQTPSHQVTQMGQEVILRCVPISNHLYFYWYRQILGQKVEFLVSFYNNEISEKSEIFDDQFSVERPDGSNFTLKIRSTKLEDSAMYFCASRERTGENEQYFGPGTRLTVT.

This rearrangement joins TRBV19 to TRBJ1-1, with a weak D call TRBD1 (6 bases). Trimming shortened V by 7 bases and J by 5 bases, and 11 bases separated the two germline ends. Germline CDR1 LNHDA, CDR2 SQIVND (reference sequence). The CDR3 is 12 residues long. The CDR3 nucleotides are TGTGCCAGTACCTTACAGGGAACTGAAGCTTTCTTT. It translates to CASTLQGTEAFF.

The rearrangement links TRBV11-3 to TRBJ1-4; 9 bases match TRBD1. Germline CDR1 SGHNT, CDR2 YENEEA. The CDR3 has 17 amino acids. V was clipped by 6 bases and J by 0 bases; unmatched bases: 8. CDR3 DNA sequence: TGTGCCAGCAGACAGGGGGCATCTGGGGCAACTAATGAAAAACTGTTTTTT. This gives the protein CASRQGASGATNEKLFF.

The chain links TRBV4-2 to TRBJ2-2; maybe TRBD1 (6 bases). Trimming took 0 bases from V and 1 from J, leaving 15 bases between them. Looked up from germline, CDR1 is LGHNA and CDR2 is YNFKEQ. The CDR3 is 18 residues long. The CDR3 coding sequence is TGTGCCAGCAGCCAAGAGGGACACCTTTCTCAGAACACCGGGGAGCTGTTTTTT. Protein: CASSQEGHLSQNTGELFF.

The genes are TRBV9 and TRBJ2-3; D uncertain. Germline CDR1 SGDLS, CDR2 YYNGEE. V lost 4 bases to trimming and J lost 6 bases, with 12 bases between them. The CDR3 contains 13 residues. The CDR3 protein is CASSLQTSDTQYF. Written as DNA, the CDR3 is TGTGCCAGCAGCCTCCAGACTTCCGATACGCAGTATTTT. Complete variable domain (other parts from reference TRBV9 and TRBJ2-3): DSGVTQTPKHLITATGQRVTLRCSPRSGDLSVYWYQQSLDQGLQFLIQYYNGEERAKGNILERFSAQQFPDLHSELNLSSLELGDSALYFCASSLQTSDTQYFGPGTRLTVL.

V and J are TRBV7-2 and TRBJ1-1, with a possible D match to TRBD1 (5 bases). V was pared by 1 base and J by 0 bases, with 9 bases between. The CDR3 is 15 amino acids. CDR1 and CDR2 (germline): SGHTA, FQGNSA. The DNA of the CDR3 is TGTGCCAGCAGCTTAGTGGGGCGGATGAACACTGAAGCTTTCTTT. Translated: CASSLVGRMNTEAFF. Looking up the rest from reference TRBV7-2 and TRBJ1-1 gives the full variable domain: GAGVSQSPSNKVTEKGKDVELRCDPISGHTALYWYRQSLGQGLEFLIYFQGNSAPDKSGLPSDRFSAERTGGSVSTLTIQRTQQEDSAVYLCASSLVGRMNTEAFFGQGTRLTVV.

The CDR3 region has the DNA TGCGCCAGCAGTCAAGGGCGGGACAGCCCTAACTATGGCTACACCTTC. It encodes CASSQGRDSPNYGYTF. The chain is built from TRBV23-1 and TRBJ1-2; 7 bases line up with TRBD1. TRBV23-1 is assigned to the ORF class and has an uncertain function. The trim removed 2 bases at V and 0 bases at J, leaving 6 bases unmatched. The CDR3 is 16 residues long.

The chain uses TRBV7-8 and TRBJ2-3; D remains unclear. The germline V and J ends were trimmed by 3 bases and 2 bases, with 12 bases remaining between them. CDR3 length: 15 residues. Per the germline V gene, CDR1 is SGHVS and CDR2 is FQNEAQ. The CDR3 DNA reads TGTGCCAGCAGCTTTTCCCGGTCGCTCACAGATACGCAGTATTTT. Its translation: CASSFSRSLTDTQYF.

This sequence joins TRBV7-9 and TRBJ2-5, with TRBD1 identical over 7 bases. With 5 bases clipped from V and 0 bases from J, the junction kept 3 bases outside the gene matches. Germline V gene data show CDR1 as SEHNR and CDR2 as FQNEAQ (reference sequence). The CDR3 length is 14 residues. In nucleotides, the CDR3 is TGTGCCAGCAGCCACGACAGGGACCAAGAGACCCAGTACTTC. It encodes CASSHDRDQETQYF.

This chain connects TRBV5-1 to TRBJ2-5; 9 bases are shared with TRBD2. This CDR3 has 18 amino acids. Germline V CDR1 and CDR2: SGHRS, YFSETQ. V trimming: 0 bases; J trimming: 5 bases; junction bases outside the gene matches: 14. The CDR3, as DNA: TGCGCCAGCAGCTTGGCTTCTAGCCTGGCTAGCGGGGCTGAGACCCAGTACTTC. Translating it yields CASSLASSLASGAETQYF.

As to this clone: The same CDR3 arises from other DNA sequences in this sample as well. The genes are TRBV5-1 and TRBJ2-1; TRBD2 aligns across 8 bases. The CDR3 length is 15 residues. Germline V gives CDR1 SGHRS, CDR2 YFSETQ. Unmatched junction bases numbered 3, after V lost 4 bases and J lost 0 bases. CDR3 residues: CASSRTSGSYNEQFF. CDR3 in DNA: TGCGCCAGCAGCCGAACTAGCGGCTCCTACAATGAGCAGTTCTTC.

The V gene is TRBV11-3, the J gene TRBJ1-4, with a tentative D call TRBD1 (5 bases). The CDR3 is 15 residues long. From germline, CDR1 is SGHNT and CDR2 YENEEA. Deletions cut 5 bases from V and 3 bases from J, with 13 bases between. This CDR3 is CASSLYRSPNEKLFF. The CDR3, as DNA: TGTGCCAGCAGCCTCTACAGGTCACCTAATGAAAAACTGTTTTTT.

The chain is built from TRBV18 and TRBJ1-1; 9 positions agree with TRBD1. The germline V gene has CDR1 KGHSH and CDR2 LQKENI. The ends lost 3 bases at V and 3 bases at J; junction bases unmatched: 5. The CDR3 loop spans 15 amino acids. CDR3 sequence (DNA): TGTGCCAGCTCACCCCCCCGGACAGGGGACACTGAAGCTTTCTTT. Amino acid sequence: CASSPPRTGDTEAFF.

The gene calls are TRBV7-9 and TRBJ2-7; a possible D gene is TRBD1 (6 bases). The CDR3 runs 15 residues. In germline, CDR1 is SEHNR, CDR2 FQNEAQ (reference sequence). V lost 5 bases and J 3 bases, leaving 17 bases between the germline ends. This chain's CDR3 is CASSDTGRGRYEQYF. The CDR3, as DNA: TGTGCCAGCAGCGACACAGGGAGAGGGCGCTACGAGCAGTACTTC.

The chain uses TRBV6-5 and TRBJ1-1; TRBD1 matches at 8 bases. V shed 1 base, J shed 0 bases, and the junction held 4 bases outside the gene matches. CDR3 length: 16 amino acids. Germline loops: CDR1 MNHEY, CDR2 SVGAGI. CDR3 amino acids: CASSYYRDRMNTEAFF. The CDR3 DNA reads as TGTGCCAGCAGTTACTACAGGGACAGGATGAACACTGAAGCTTTCTTT.

This chain links TRBV11-2 with TRBJ2-7; perhaps TRBD2 as D (6 bases). Looked up from germline, CDR1 is SGHAT and CDR2 is FQNNGV. Deletions cut 1 base from V and 1 base from J, with 11 bases between. The CDR3 contains 15 residues. CDR3 loop: CASSLGPGLSYEQYV. CDR3 sequence (DNA): TGTGCCAGCAGCTTAGGCCCGGGACTGTCCTACGAGCAGTACGTC.

The rearrangement joins TRBV7-2 to TRBJ2-7; 7 bases are a match to TRBD1. The CDR3 is 16 residues long. With 5 bases clipped from V and 0 bases from J, the junction kept 10 bases outside the gene matches. CDR1 is SGHTA, CDR2 FQGNSA, per germline. CDR3 bases: TGTGCCAGCAGCCCGATGACAGGGTCGGGCTCCTACGAGCAGTACTTC. This gives the protein CASSPMTGSGSYEQYF.

The chain links TRBV9 to TRBJ1-1, with a weak D call TRBD1 (5 bases). CDR3 length equals 14 residues. V was pared by 3 bases and J by 4 bases, with 13 bases between. The germline V gene encodes CDR1 SGDLS and CDR2 YYNGEE. The chain's CDR3 is CASSGGGAATEAFF. The DNA for the CDR3 is TGTGCCAGCAGCGGGGGAGGGGCGGCCACTGAAGCTTTCTTT.

Points on this clone: The junction shows a germline mismatch at one end, possibly a read error. The CDR3 region is CSGQGNDGYTF. The CDR3 bases are TGCAGCGGGCAGGGTAACGATGGCTACACCTTC. The V call is TRBV29-1, the J call TRBJ1-2; D possibly corresponds to TRBD1 (5 bases). Germline V gene sequence: CDR1 SQVTM, CDR2 ANQGSEA. The CDR3 loop spans 11 amino acids.